Sequencing of this T cell receptor (beta chain) was carried out in a study of T cell responses to AZD1222 COVID-19 vaccine (dated by TCRdb to 2020 to 2022). Looking at the study overall: AZD1222 recipients given second doses at about 4 weeks or at about 12 weeks were pooled, since spike-specific TCR depth and breadth were not found to differ between the two schedules. Trial participants were enrolled by age into subgroups of 18-55, 56-69 and 70-plus years, and approximately 150, 30 and 60 TCR-sequenced participants, respectively, were included in these subgroups. A total of just over 230 trial participants underwent TCR sequencing, of whom roughly 210 had received two doses of AZD1222 and some 25 had received two doses of the MenACWY control vaccine. Here is what the overall study found, with its caveats: The 56-69-year group was small, and its depth increase did not reach significance, likely because of low power. Because no day 14 peak-response samples were available, repertoires were characterized only after the peak T cell response. The vaccine-associated CD4 TCRs covered the entire spike protein, and the dominant responses fell in regions 160-218 and 743-854. Spike-specific TCR breadth and depth rose significantly after two AZD1222 doses compared with day 0 and with MenACWY recipients. Participants were mostly white British, with more females than males. The authors suggested clonal diversity may have been underestimated. Conclusions about previously exposed vaccinees are limited because only 6 or 7 AZD1222 recipients were SARS-CoV-2 seropositive at baseline. Reportedly, close to half of the unique spike-specific TCRs recognized epitopes lying outside the regions that are mutated in the B.1.351 and B.1.1.7 variants.

About this clone itself: It has no known antigen specificity. The germline gene is not matched at one end of the junction; a read error may be the cause.

Interpreted using the paper, the time point label stands for: baseline before first vaccination. Vaccinee samples were obtained from the UK trials COV001 and COV002, which included a single-blind randomized controlled phase 2/3 trial of AZD1222 (ChAdOx1 nCoV-19) in healthy adults. For TCRbeta chain sequencing, PBMC samples were collected from trial participants at day 0 and at day 28 after the second dose. The CDR3 regions of human TCRbeta chains were analyzed by immunosequencing. The study's own analysis went as follows. Repertoire TCRs were matched against a reference library of SARS-CoV-2-specific TCRs generated with the MIRA antigen-specificity platform. Breadth meant the fraction of unique TCRs that were SARS-CoV-2-associated, whereas depth meant the fraction of total T cells that were SARS-CoV-2-associated. Each spike-specific TCR was assigned to its reactive spike region and to a CD4 or CD8 class using the MIRA data. Log10-transformed breadth and depth values were compared by one-way ANOVA with Sidak's multiple comparisons tests. In its TCRdb copy, this immuneACCESS table keeps in-frame sequences only and misses some clones. Where compared with another copy, unresolved V genes explain less than half of these, and the others have no known cause. D and trimming come from the DNA, and the V and J calls and clone size come from that table. Within this sample are over 95,000 clones, with around 89% of them counted one time only. The ten largest account for approximately 7% of the sample.

According to the germline V gene, CDR1 reads SNHLY and CDR2 reads FYNNEI. Its CDR3 holds 11 amino acids, cysteine through phenylalanine. Just CDR3 DNA is preserved here, 33 bases in frame from base 1. The V and J segments used are TRBV2 and TRBJ2-5, with the identity of the D gene unclear. The source of this sequence is an adult in good health. Specimen: peripheral blood, collected on day 0 of AZD1222 vaccination. The DNA reads TGTGCCAGCAGGGAAGAGGAGACCCAGTACTTC. It codes for CASREEETQYF.